The entry below describes one TCR beta chain. Its matching antigen is unknown. TCRdb re-analyzed the 5' RACE reads; it lists each CDR3 protein once, without DNA. The specimen's table records about 43,000 distinct CDR3 sequences. The CDR3 is made up of 15 amino acids. CDR1 MNHNS and CDR2 SASEGT come from the germline V gene. The authors drew more than 2 ml of blood from each donor. Skipping T cell sorting, the study isolated total RNA directly from whole blood. This sample was included in a study of monozygotic twins with inflammatory bowel disease. Study-level results: Fewer shared clonotypes with others were found in IBD patients than in healthy twins, especially with disease activity.

The clonotype originates from a human donor with ulcerative colitis or Crohn's disease, or a healthy co-twin of an affected twin (not recorded which). Material for sequencing was blood. V is TRBV6-1 and J is TRBJ2-7; checking the TCRdb D call of TRBD2 is not possible without DNA. The CDR3 reads CASRKRGPNTYEQYF.